Sequencing of this T cell receptor beta chain was carried out in a study of response to subunit inactivated influenza vaccine. The study's findings and limits: Authors suggested seasonal influenza vaccinations each recruit few new T cells.

Germline V gives CDR1 SGHAT, CDR2 FQNNGV. The CDR3 loop spans 15 amino acids. Trimming left V 7 bases short and J 1 base short, with 16 bases between. Comments on this clonotype: Antigen unknown.

TCRdb analysed the RT-PCR reads with MiXCR anew, one entry per CDR3 protein. The sample lists 540,000 or so distinct CDR3 sequences, under 15% occurring once. The chain carries TRBV11-2 and TRBJ1-1; D is undetermined. The source was PBMCs from blood, collected about 40 days after vaccination. The origin of this receptor is a man aged 50 or older who received an inactivated influenza vaccine. CDR3: CASTLFRPENTEAFF. The DNA for the CDR3 is TGTGCCAGCACGCTATTCCGCCCAGAGAACACTGAAGCTTTCTTT. The full variable domain, rest sourced from reference TRBV11-2 and TRBJ1-1, is EAGVAQSPRYKIIEKRQSVAFWCNPISGHATLYWYQQILGQGPKLLIQFQNNGVVDDSQLPKDRFSAERLKGVDSTLKIQPAKLEDSAVYLCASTLFRPENTEAFFGQGTRLTVV.